Presented here are 14 T cell receptor beta chains from one specimen sequenced in a study of Tregs in tolerant kidney transplant recipients. The nonmyeloablative bone marrow transplants came from related graft donors, with transient mixed chimerism. Some clones are missing from TCRdb's copy, which holds only in-frame ones; the method was immunoSEQ multiplex PCR. The sample has roughly 80,000 clones; over 75% are singletons. Specimen: CD4+ T cells from blood (PBMCs), collected 24 months after the transplant. These receptors came from a human patient who received a combined kidney and bone marrow transplant. The T cells may come from the graft donor.

This clone occurred once. The genes are TRBV20-1 and TRBJ2-7; D is perhaps TRBD2 (6 bases). The length of the CDR3 is 11 residues. V was shortened by 7 bases and J by 2 bases, with 9 bases between the two germline ends. Germline lookup yields CDR1 DFQATT and CDR2 SNEGSKA (reference sequence). CDR3 in amino acids: CSVGGAYEQYF. The CDR3 DNA sequence: TGCAGTGTTGGCGGGGCCTACGAGCAGTACTTC.

V usage is TRBV13 and J usage is TRBJ2-5, with TRBD2 matching 10 bases. V shed 5 bases, J shed 5 bases, and the junction held 2 bases outside the gene matches. The CDR3 is made up of 13 amino acids. The germline gives CDR1 PRHDT, CDR2 FYEKMQ (reference sequence). The CDR3 DNA sequence: TGTGCCAGCAGCCCGGGACTAGCGGAGACCCAGTACTTC. Its translation is CASSPGLAETQYF.

About this clone itself: Other DNA sequences in this sample translate to the same CDR3. V usage is TRBV6-5 and J usage is TRBJ1-6; possibly TRBD1 for D (6 bases). V was clipped by 2 bases and J by 13 bases, with 18 bases between them. The CDR3 is 15 amino acids. The germline V gene encodes CDR1 MNHEY and CDR2 SVGAGI. The CDR3 coding sequence is TGTGCCAGCAGTTACGTCGGGACATCGGACTCCCCCCTCCACTTT. Translating gives CASSYVGTSDSPLHF.

This clone was recorded once. CDR3 DNA sequence: TGTGCCAGCTCACAGCTACCGGGACAGTTCTACGAGCAGTACTTC. This gives the protein CASSQLPGQFYEQYF. The V and J genes are TRBV18 and TRBJ2-7, with 7 bases identical to TRBD1. There are 15 residues in the CDR3. Germline-derived CDR1 and CDR2 are KGHSH and LQKENI. Trimming cost V 4 bases and J 3 bases; bases outside gene matches: 9.

The gene calls are TRBV9 and TRBJ2-1, with D perhaps matching TRBD1 (5 bases). The CDR3 covers 14 residues. Trimming pared 0 bases from V and 5 bases from J, leaving 9 bases between. The germline V gene has CDR1 SGDLS and CDR2 YYNGEE. The CDR3 is CASSVVGAHNEQFF. The CDR3 coding sequence is TGTGCCAGCAGCGTAGTAGGGGCACACAATGAGCAGTTCTTC. The full variable domain, in which reference TRBV9 and TRBJ2-1 provide the parts outside the CDR3, is DSGVTQTPKHLITATGQRVTLRCSPRSGDLSVYWYQQSLDQGLQFLIQYYNGEERAKGNILERFSAQQFPDLHSELNLSSLELGDSALYFCASSVVGAHNEQFFGPGTRLTVL.

This chain connects TRBV7-2 to TRBJ2-1; D might be TRBD2 (5 bases). This CDR3 spans 13 amino acids. CDR1 and CDR2 from the germline V gene are SGHTA and FQGNSA. Between the trimmed V and J ends, which lost 2 bases and 10 bases, there was a span of 12 bases. The CDR3 protein is CASSLRRPQEQFF. The CDR3 DNA is TGTGCCAGCAGCTTAAGGAGGCCACAGGAGCAGTTCTTC.

The chain couples TRBV5-4 to TRBJ2-3; 10 bases map to TRBD2. J was trimmed by 3 bases and V by 5 bases; bases with no gene match: 3. The CDR3 consists of 14 residues. Germline values: CDR1 SGHNT, CDR2 YYREEE (reference sequence). CDR3 coding DNA: TGTGCCAGCAGACAACTAGCGGGAACAGATACGCAGTATTTT. Translation gives CASRQLAGTDTQYF.

The rearrangement joins TRBV6-4 to TRBJ2-1, with unresolved D. The CDR3 extends over 13 amino acids. The V gene's germline CDR1 is MRHNA and CDR2 SNTAGT. V lost 4 bases, J lost 4 bases, and 8 bases lay in between. CDR3 amino acids: CASSAQAYNEQFF. For the CDR3, the DNA is TGTGCCAGCAGTGCCCAGGCTTACAATGAGCAGTTCTTC.

The gene calls are TRBV4-3 and TRBJ2-7; 10 bases are a match to TRBD1. The V and J ends lost 4 bases and 4 bases, in that order; junction bases with no gene match: 7. The germline V gene has CDR1 LGHNA and CDR2 YSLEER. The CDR3 totals 15 residues. In DNA, the CDR3 is TGCGCCAGCAGCCGGACCGGGACAGGGGAATACGAGCAGTACTTC. It codes for CASSRTGTGEYEQYF.

This chain joins TRBV18 and TRBJ2-2; 8 bases line up with TRBD2. J lost 3 bases, V lost 4 bases, and 1 base had no gene match. Germline lookup yields CDR1 KGHSH and CDR2 LQKENI. The length of the CDR3 is 14 residues. The CDR3 bases are TGTGCCAGCTCACAAGCGGGGGACACCGGGGAGCTGTTTTTT. Translating gives CASSQAGDTGELFF. Using reference TRBV18 and TRBJ2-2 for the parts outside the CDR3, the full variable domain is NAGVMQNPRHLVRRRGQEARLRCSPMKGHSHVYWYRQLPEEGLKFMVYLQKENIIDESGMPKERFSAEFPKEGPSILRIQQVVRGDSAAYFCASSQAGDTGELFFGEGSRLTVL.

V is TRBV7-2 and J is TRBJ2-5; possible D gene TRBD2, 5 bases. The V and J ends lost 1 base and 2 bases respectively, with 8 bases between them. This CDR3 is built from 14 residues. CDR1 SGHTA and CDR2 FQGNSA come from the germline V gene. The DNA for the CDR3 is TGTGCCAGCAGCTTAGTACGGGGTCAAGAGACCCAGTACTTC. Amino acids: CASSLVRGQETQYF.

The V and J genes are TRBV4-3 and TRBJ1-3, with 10 bases matching TRBD1. V dropped 3 bases and J dropped 0; count of bases not matched to a gene: 5. There are 17 residues in the CDR3. Germline assignment: CDR1 LGHNA and CDR2 YSLEER. The DNA for the CDR3 is TGCGCCAGCAGCCAGTGGGACAGGGGATACTCTGGAAACACCATATATTTT. Encoded protein: CASSQWDRGYSGNTIYF.

This chain joins TRBV29-1 and TRBJ2-3; the match to TRBD2 covers 8 bases. J was trimmed by 2 bases and V by 5 bases; bases with no gene match: 9. This CDR3 has 15 amino acids. Germline V gives CDR1 SQVTM, CDR2 ANQGSEA. In DNA form, the CDR3 reads TGCAGCGTTTTTGCCAGCGGGGGTGCCACAGATACGCAGTATTTT. Protein: CSVFASGGATDTQYF.

This chain joins TRBV19 and TRBJ2-1; 11 nucleotides line up with TRBD2. Germline lookup yields CDR1 LNHDA and CDR2 SQIVND (reference sequence). The CDR3 is 16 amino acids. J lost 5 bases, V lost 3 bases, and 6 bases had no gene match. This CDR3 reads CASSILLAGGNNEQFF. Here the CDR3 DNA reads TGTGCCAGTAGTATCCTCCTAGCGGGAGGCAACAATGAGCAGTTCTTC.